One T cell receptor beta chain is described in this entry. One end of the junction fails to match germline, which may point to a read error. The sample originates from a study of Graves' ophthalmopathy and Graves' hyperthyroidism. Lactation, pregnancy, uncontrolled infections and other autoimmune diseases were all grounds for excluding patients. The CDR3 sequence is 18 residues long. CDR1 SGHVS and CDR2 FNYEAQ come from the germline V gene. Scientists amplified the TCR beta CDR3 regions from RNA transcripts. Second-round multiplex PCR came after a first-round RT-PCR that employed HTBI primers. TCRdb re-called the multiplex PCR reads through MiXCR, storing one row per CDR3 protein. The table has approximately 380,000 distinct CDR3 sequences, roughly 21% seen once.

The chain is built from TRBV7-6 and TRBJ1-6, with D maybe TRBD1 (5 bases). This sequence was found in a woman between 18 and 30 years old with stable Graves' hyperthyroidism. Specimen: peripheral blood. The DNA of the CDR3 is TGTGCCAGCATCTTAACCTCGAGGGGTCGTGCCTGTAATTCACCCCTCCACTTT. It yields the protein CASILTSRGRACNSPLHF.